One sample yielded the 23 T cell receptor beta chains listed below, sequenced in a study of T cell responses to AZD1222 COVID-19 vaccine. Assay used: immunoSEQ multiplex PCR; TCRdb lists only in-frame clones, some missing. The data hold 90,000 to 150,000 clones, with roughly 88% observed a single time. The sample consisted of peripheral blood, taken on day 0 of AZD1222 vaccination. The receptors come from an adult in good health.

This clone was seen a few times. The rearrangement uses TRBV6-5 and TRBJ1-2; D possibly corresponds to TRBD1 (5 bases). The CDR3 runs to 13 residues. CDR1 and CDR2 from the germline V gene are MNHEY and SVGAGI. V lost 10 bases to trimming and J lost 6 bases, with 18 bases between them. For the CDR3, the DNA is TGTGCCACCAAACGACCGACAGCTAATGGCTACACCTTC. Translating it yields CATKRPTANGYTF.

The chain recombines TRBV5-4 with TRBJ1-2; TRBD1 matches 7 bases. The CDR3 consists of 14 residues. Trimming at V came to 4 bases and at J to 5 bases, leaving 8 bases not matched to a gene. The germline V gene has CDR1 SGHNT and CDR2 YYREEE (reference sequence). The CDR3 spells CASSPWDSGYGYTF. The CDR3 DNA reads TGTGCCAGCAGCCCCTGGGACAGTGGGTATGGCTACACCTTC.

V gene TRBV10-2 combines with J gene TRBJ1-4; the D gene is possibly TRBD1 (5 bases). V was pared by 0 bases and J by 8 bases, with 13 bases between. The CDR3 totals 15 residues. Germline CDR1 WSHSY, CDR2 SAAADI. CDR3: CASSESGRENEKLFF. The CDR3 coding sequence is TGCGCCAGCAGTGAGTCAGGCAGGGAAAACGAAAAACTGTTTTTT.

The J gene is TRBJ2-7, the V gene TRBV6-5; D perhaps matches TRBD1 (6 bases). Germline assignment: CDR1 MNHEY and CDR2 SVGAGI. Trimming removed 2 bases at V and 0 bases at J, with 14 bases between. The CDR3 covers 16 residues. CDR3 residues: CASSYADRRNSYEQYF. The DNA for the CDR3 is TGTGCCAGCAGTTACGCCGACAGGCGAAACTCCTACGAGCAGTACTTC.

This clone was found once. The CDR3 is CAAGLPNTGELFF. Here the CDR3 DNA reads TGTGCCGCCGGACTTCCCAACACCGGGGAGCTGTTTTTT. The rearrangement uses TRBV28 and TRBJ2-2; D might be TRBD2 (5 bases). Germline V lookup: CDR1 MDHEN, CDR2 SYDVKM. The CDR3 runs 13 residues. Trimming left V 11 bases short and J 2 bases short, with 12 bases between.

V usage is TRBV25-1 and J usage is TRBJ2-7; D perhaps matches TRBD1 (5 bases). The CDR3 loop spans 14 amino acids. Germline CDR1 and CDR2: MGHDK and SYGVNS. V gave up 7 bases and J gave up 0 bases, with 13 bases separating them. DNA of the CDR3: TGTGCCAGCATCGACAGTGACCTCTCCTACGAGCAGTACTTC. Protein: CASIDSDLSYEQYF.

V gene TRBV28 combines with J gene TRBJ1-1, with D maybe TRBD1 (5 bases). This CDR3 region has 15 residues. Trimming took 1 base from V and 3 from J, leaving 12 bases between them. CDR1 and CDR2 (germline): MDHEN, SYDVKM. CDR3 DNA: TGTGCCAGCAGTTTATCACCGTGGGGGTACACTGAAGCTTTCTTT. This sequence encodes CASSLSPWGYTEAFF.

The J gene is TRBJ1-1, the V gene TRBV5-1; TRBD1 is a possible D gene (5 bases). Germline V gene sequence: CDR1 SGHRS, CDR2 YFSETQ. The germline V and J ends were trimmed by 2 bases and 2 bases, with 7 bases remaining between them. The CDR3 spans 13 residues. The CDR3 sequence is CASSFRTNTEAFF. In nucleotides, the CDR3 is TGCGCCAGCAGCTTCAGGACAAACACTGAAGCTTTCTTT.

The CDR3 sequence: CASSQDFGGPGNTIYF. CDR3 DNA: TGCGCCAGCAGCCAAGATTTCGGGGGCCCTGGAAACACCATATATTTT. The genes are TRBV4-1 and TRBJ1-3; tentatively, D is TRBD1 (6 bases). Trimming shortened V by 0 bases and J by 2 bases, and 11 bases separated the two germline ends. The CDR3 has 16 amino acids. CDR1 and CDR2 from the germline V gene are MGHRA and YSYEKL.

The chain joins TRBV29-1 to TRBJ1-5; tentatively, D is TRBD1 (6 bases). CDR3 length: 14 residues. V shed 4 bases and J shed 0 bases, with 10 bases lying between them. CDR1 and CDR2 from the germline V gene are SQVTM and ANQGSEA. CDR3 amino acids: CSVAGDHSNQPQHF. In DNA form, the CDR3 reads TGCAGCGTTGCAGGGGACCATAGCAATCAGCCCCAGCATTTT.

The rearrangement uses TRBV7-2 and TRBJ2-2, with 7 positions matching TRBD2. Trimming removed 6 bases from V and 3 bases from J; junction bases left unmatched: 13. The CDR3 runs to 17 residues. Germline assignment: CDR1 SGHTA and CDR2 FQGNSA. This chain's CDR3 is CASRGERAAGDTGELFF. CDR3 nucleotide sequence: TGTGCCAGCAGAGGGGAGAGGGCGGCGGGGGACACCGGGGAGCTGTTTTTT.

The chain combines TRBV6-5 with TRBJ1-2; perhaps TRBD1 as D (6 bases). Germline CDR1 is MNHEY and CDR2 is SVGAGI. The CDR3 is made up of 12 amino acids. As DNA, the CDR3 is TGTGCTTACAGGGAGGATGACTATGGCTACACCTTC. It is translated as CAYREDDYGYTF.

The chain links TRBV5-4 to TRBJ2-5, with 7 bases fitting TRBD1. The germline gives CDR1 SGHNT, CDR2 YYREEE (reference sequence). This CDR3 contains 16 residues. The V gene end was trimmed by 2 bases and the J gene end by 5 bases; junction bases not matched to a gene: 12. In DNA, the CDR3 is TGTGCCAGCAGCTTCCAGGTAACTCCGGGACAGGAGACCCAGTACTTC. Amino acids: CASSFQVTPGQETQYF.

The chain joins TRBV28 to TRBJ2-7, with D unclear. The CDR3 is 12 amino acids. The V gene's germline CDR1 is MDHEN and CDR2 SYDVKM. Trimming removed 3 bases at V and 4 bases at J, with 7 bases between. CDR3 sequence reads: CASSFARYEQYF. The DNA for the CDR3 is TGTGCCAGCAGTTTTGCGAGATACGAGCAGTACTTC. The full variable domain, with the rest looked up from reference TRBV28 and TRBJ2-7, is DVKVTQSSRYLVKRTGEKVFLECVQDMDHENMFWYRQDPGLGLRLIYFSYDVKMKEKGDIPEGYSVSREKKERFSLILESASTNQTSMYLCASSFARYEQYFGPGTRLTVT.

The rearrangement uses TRBV2 and TRBJ2-1; D not certain. V was cut by 2 bases and J by 6 bases, with 5 bases left in between. Germline values: CDR1 SNHLY, CDR2 FYNNEI. The CDR3 is made up of 12 amino acids. The CDR3: CASSEQTNEQFF. CDR3 DNA sequence: TGTGCCAGCAGTGAACAGACCAATGAGCAGTTCTTC.

The J gene is TRBJ2-6, the V gene TRBV3-1 (or the pseudogene TRBV3-2); 7 positions agree with TRBD1. The CDR3 extends over 17 amino acids. CDR1 is LGHDT, CDR2 YNNKEL, per germline (reference sequence). The J segment lost 0 bases and the V segment lost 4 bases, leaving 6 bases of the junction unmatched. The CDR3 nucleotides read TGTGCCAGCAGCCGGGACAGCATGCTCTCTGGGGCCAACGTCCTGACTTTC. It is translated as CASSRDSMLSGANVLTF.

The chain has TRBV13 and TRBJ1-2, with no clear D. Germline V CDR1 and CDR2: PRHDT, FYEKMQ (reference sequence). V gave up 4 bases and J gave up 8 bases, with 11 bases separating them. This CDR3 is 12 amino acids long. CDR3 nucleotides: TGTGCCAGCAGCTCACCCGGGTTGGGCTACACCTTC. Protein sequence: CASSSPGLGYTF.

The V and J genes are TRBV7-2 and TRBJ2-7; D may be TRBD2 (5 bases). The CDR3 has 16 amino acids. The ends were cut back, 5 bases at V and 2 bases at J, with 19 bases in the middle. Per germline, CDR1 SGHTA and CDR2 FQGNSA. The DNA of the CDR3 is TGTGCCAGCAGCGAGCAACGGACTTCCATTGCCTACGAGCAGTACTTC. Protein product: CASSEQRTSIAYEQYF.

The V and J genes are TRBV9 and TRBJ2-3; 9 bases are a match to TRBD2. This CDR3 region has 17 residues. After removal of 4 bases from V and 1 base from J, the junction contained 10 bases not matched to a gene. Per germline, CDR1 SGDLS and CDR2 YYNGEE. For the CDR3, the DNA is TGTGCCAGCAGCCCTCACTTGGGCGGGGGGGGCACAGATACGCAGTATTTT. Its protein is CASSPHLGGGGTDTQYF.

This clone was detected a few times. The V call is TRBV14, the J call TRBJ1-6; D not certain. This CDR3 comprises 14 residues. V was clipped by 3 bases and J by 7 bases, with 10 bases between them. Germline lookup yields CDR1 SGHDN and CDR2 FVKESK. CDR3 nucleotides: TGTGCCAGCAGCCACGGGCCAGTAAATTCACCCCTCCACTTT. The encoded protein is CASSHGPVNSPLHF. The full variable domain, with the rest looked up from reference TRBV14 and TRBJ1-6, is EAGVTQFPSHSVIEKGQTVTLRCDPISGHDNLYWYRRVMGKEIKFLLHFVKESKQDESGMPNNRFLAERTGGTYSTLKVQPAELEDSGVYFCASSHGPVNSPLHFGNGTRLTVT.

The CDR3 reads CASSQGSKGQPQHF. The CDR3 DNA reads TGCGCCAGCAGCCAAGGTTCAAAAGGTCAGCCCCAGCATTTT. V gene TRBV5-1 combines with J gene TRBJ1-5, with D uncertain. Germline V gives CDR1 SGHRS, CDR2 YFSETQ. The V end was cut by 4 bases, the J end by 6 bases, with 14 bases between. CDR3 length equals 14 residues. Full variable domain (missing parts from reference TRBV5-1 and TRBJ1-5): KAGVTQTPRYLIKTRGQQVTLSCSPISGHRSVSWYQQTPGQGLQFLFEYFSETQRNKGNFPGRFSGRQFSNSRSEMNVSTLELGDSALYLCASSQGSKGQPQHFGDGTRLSIL.

The DNA of the CDR3 is TGTGCCAGCAGTTACTCACCTGCGGGGGGCCGGGATACGCAGTATTTT. As protein: CASSYSPAGGRDTQYF. The chain uses TRBV6-5 and TRBJ2-3; 8 positions match TRBD2. The V and J ends lost 0 bases and 6 bases, in that order; junction bases with no gene match: 8. Germline V gives CDR1 MNHEY, CDR2 SVGAGI. The CDR3 covers 16 residues.

This chain links TRBV28 with TRBJ1-2; 8 bases are shared with TRBD1. This CDR3 is 14 amino acids long. Germline trimming cut 2 bases from V and 5 bases from J; bases unmatched to any gene: 4. Germline-derived CDR1 and CDR2 are MDHEN and SYDVKM. The CDR3 loop is CASSLQGAGYGYTF. In DNA, the CDR3 is TGTGCCAGCAGTTTACAGGGGGCGGGATATGGCTACACCTTC.